Each of the 29 T cell receptor beta chains below was sequenced from the same sample in a study of T cells after yellow fever vaccination. TCRdb reprocessed the 5' RACE reads with MiXCR, giving one entry per CDR3 protein. The sample comprises 150,000 to 200,000 distinct CDR3 sequences, under 7.5% of which are singletons, and 2.5% to 3% rests with the top ten. Sequenced here: CD4+ T cells sorted from PBMCs, sampled about 5 days after the first yellow fever vaccination. The receptors here all came from a man younger than 35 who received the YFV17D yellow fever vaccine.

This clonotype was seen only a few times. The CDR3 reads CASSFLGTSYEQYF. CDR3 nucleotide sequence: TGTGCCAGCAGCTTTCTGGGTACCTCCTACGAGCAGTACTTC. The genes are TRBV5-5 and TRBJ2-7, with D hard to call. V lost 2 bases to trimming and J lost 0 bases, with 9 bases between them. This CDR3 region has 14 residues. Germline V lookup: CDR1 SGHKS, CDR2 YYEKEE (reference sequence).

This clonotype was seen many times. The V gene is TRBV5-5, the J gene TRBJ2-2, with D tentatively TRBD1 (6 bases). The CDR3 consists of 17 residues. The germline gives CDR1 SGHKS, CDR2 YYEKEE (reference sequence). V dropped 4 bases and J dropped 3 bases, with 19 bases sitting between them. CDR3 in DNA: TGTGCCAGCAGCAGGACAGAAAGCCGAGTATACACCGGGGAGCTGTTTTTT. This sequence encodes CASSRTESRVYTGELFF.

The chain combines TRBV28 with TRBJ1-1; unclear D gene. Trimming shortened V by 5 bases and J by 5 bases, and 15 bases separated the two germline ends. The CDR3 sequence is 14 residues long. Germline-derived CDR1 and CDR2 are MDHEN and SYDVKM. This CDR3 reads CASSPFFEGTEAFF. CDR3 coding DNA: TGTGCCAGCAGTCCGTTCTTCGAAGGAACTGAAGCTTTCTTT.

The chain couples TRBV2 to TRBJ2-7; no clear D gene. V dropped 1 base and J dropped 7 bases, with 14 bases sitting between them. CDR1 is SNHLY and CDR2 is FYNNEI in the germline V gene. The CDR3 runs to 14 residues. The CDR3 loop reads CASSEGPIYEEQYF. The CDR3 DNA reads as TGTGCCAGCAGTGAAGGGCCAATTTACGAAGAGCAGTACTTC.

This clonotype showed up just a few times. This chain links TRBV12-3 or TRBV12-4 with TRBJ1-5; the match to TRBD1 covers 7 bases. V shed 6 bases, J shed 11 bases, and the junction held 7 bases outside the gene matches. This CDR3 has 12 residues. The DNA for the CDR3 is TGTGCCAGCAGCACAGGGGTCTCGGCCCAGCATTTT. It specifies CASSTGVSAQHF.

This chain's CDR3 is CASSLGLAARDTQYF. DNA of the CDR3: TGCGCCAGCAGCTTGGGACTAGCGGCTCGGGATACCCAGTACTTC. The J gene is TRBJ2-5, the V gene TRBV5-1; 9 positions match TRBD2. The CDR3 contains 15 residues. J gave up 8 bases and V 0 bases, and 8 bases lay outside the gene matches. Germline CDR1 reads SGHRS; CDR2 reads YFSETQ.

The chain recombines TRBV7-2 with TRBJ2-5, with TRBD1 matching over 12 bases. The CDR3 contains 16 residues. Trimming at V came to 5 bases and at J to 5 bases, leaving 9 bases not matched to a gene. The germline gives CDR1 SGHTA, CDR2 FQGNSA. Here the CDR3 reads CASSSVGTGGWETQYF. The CDR3 DNA reads as TGTGCCAGCAGCAGCGTAGGGACAGGGGGCTGGGAGACCCAGTACTTC.

This clonotype was recorded at least ten times. This chain connects TRBV5-1 to TRBJ2-1; tentatively, D is TRBD1 or TRBD2 (5 bases each). Germline CDR1 SGHRS, CDR2 YFSETQ. V was pared by 6 bases and J by 5 bases, with 18 bases between. This CDR3 has 15 residues. The CDR3 DNA reads as TGCGCCAGCATCCCCATCCCGACAGCGGACAATGAGCAGTTCTTC. This gives the protein CASIPIPTADNEQFF.

This clonotype appeared many times. V gene TRBV5-1 combines with J gene TRBJ1-1, with TRBD1 matching 7 bases. Trimming took 4 bases from V and 4 from J; bases not matched to a gene: 7. The CDR3 spans 14 residues. Germline V gives CDR1 SGHRS, CDR2 YFSETQ. In DNA, the CDR3 is TGCGCCAGCAGCCCCCAGGGGGGTACCACTGAAGCTTTCTTT. Its translation is CASSPQGGTTEAFF. Variable domain in full (rest from reference TRBV5-1 and TRBJ1-1): KAGVTQTPRYLIKTRGQQVTLSCSPISGHRSVSWYQQTPGQGLQFLFEYFSETQRNKGNFPGRFSGRQFSNSRSEMNVSTLELGDSALYLCASSPQGGTTEAFFGQGTRLTVV.

This clonotype has at least ten counts. This sequence joins TRBV5-1 and TRBJ2-5; 8 nucleotides line up with TRBD1. Losses at the gene ends were 4 bases for V and 4 bases for J; bases not matched to a gene: 9. Per the germline V gene, CDR1 is SGHRS and CDR2 is YFSETQ. CDR3 length: 15 amino acids. The DNA for the CDR3 is TGCGCCAGCAGCCCGTTAATAGGACAGGGAGAGACCCAGTACTTC. Residues: CASSPLIGQGETQYF.

The rearrangement links TRBV27 to TRBJ2-3; TRBD2 agrees at 7 bases. Germline CDR1 MNHEY, CDR2 SMNVEV (reference sequence). This CDR3 region has 16 residues. The junction had 11 bases not matched to a gene; V was cut back by 8 bases and J by 0 bases. The CDR3 sequence is CASRDYTTDSTDTQYF. CDR3 nucleotides: TGTGCCAGCCGGGACTACACTACCGACAGCACAGATACGCAGTATTTT.

At least ten counts were recorded for this clonotype. This chain uses TRBV6-1 with TRBJ2-1; D possibly matches TRBD1 or TRBD2 (5 bases each). Germline CDR1 reads MNHNS; CDR2 reads SASEGT. The CDR3 extends over 14 amino acids. V dropped 5 bases and J dropped 8 bases, with 16 bases sitting between them. CDR3 protein: CASSRTGAAHEQFF. The CDR3 DNA reads TGTGCCAGCAGTCGTACCGGGGCCGCCCATGAGCAGTTCTTC.

This clonotype has ten or more counts. The gene calls are TRBV5-1 and TRBJ1-2; 7 bases fit TRBD1. The V segment lost 2 bases and the J segment 6 bases; nucleotides outside the gene matches: 7. Germline V gene data show CDR1 as SGHRS and CDR2 as YFSETQ. This CDR3 region has 14 residues. Written as DNA, the CDR3 is TGCGCCAGCAGCTTTTACCTCACAGGGGATGGCTACACCTTC. Protein product: CASSFYLTGDGYTF.

This clonotype was recorded many times. The J gene is TRBJ2-5, the V gene TRBV4-1; TRBD2 might be the D (6 bases). CDR1 is MGHRA and CDR2 is YSYEKL in the germline V gene. Trimming left V 3 bases short and J 6 bases short, with 14 bases between. The CDR3 contains 14 residues. The CDR3 sequence is CASSQLGGLKTQYF. Here the CDR3 DNA reads TGCGCCAGCAGCCAGCTTGGAGGGCTGAAGACCCAGTACTTC.

V gene TRBV5-1 combines with J gene TRBJ1-2; the match to TRBD1 covers 8 bases. J was trimmed by 4 bases and V by 0 bases; bases with no gene match: 2. This CDR3 has 14 amino acids. Germline-derived CDR1 and CDR2 are SGHRS and YFSETQ. As DNA, the CDR3 is TGCGCCAGCAGCTTGGAACAGGGGGTCTATGGCTACACCTTC. Protein product: CASSLEQGVYGYTF. The whole variable domain, filled in from reference TRBV5-1 and TRBJ1-2, reads KAGVTQTPRYLIKTRGQQVTLSCSPISGHRSVSWYQQTPGQGLQFLFEYFSETQRNKGNFPGRFSGRQFSNSRSEMNVSTLELGDSALYLCASSLEQGVYGYTFGSGTRLTVV.

Ten or more counts support this clonotype. The genes are TRBV12-3 or TRBV12-4 and TRBJ2-1; 8 nucleotides match TRBD2. This CDR3 contains 14 residues. J lost 7 bases, V lost 4 bases, and 6 bases had no gene match. The chain's CDR3 is CASSSGGVRNEQFF. The CDR3 DNA is TGTGCCAGCAGTTCGGGGGGGGTGAGGAATGAGCAGTTCTTC.

This clonotype was counted at least ten times. The chain combines TRBV10-3 with TRBJ2-1, with 10 bases matching TRBD2. In germline, CDR1 is ENHRY, CDR2 SYGVKD. With 2 bases clipped from V and 9 bases from J, the junction kept 7 bases outside the gene matches. This CDR3 contains 15 residues. CDR3 bases: TGTGCCATCAGTGAGCAACGTAGCGGGGGGATTGAGCAGTTCTTC. Its translation is CAISEQRSGGIEQFF.

This clonotype showed up just once. This rearrangement joins TRBV10-3 to TRBJ2-6; D is uncertain. Trimming removed 0 bases from V and 0 bases from J, with 6 bases in between. The germline gives CDR1 ENHRY, CDR2 SYGVKD. The CDR3 spans 16 residues. This CDR3 is CAISESERSGANVLTF. The CDR3 region has the DNA TGTGCCATCAGTGAGTCGGAACGCTCTGGGGCCAACGTCCTGACTTTC.

This clonotype was picked up many times. This chain links TRBV29-1 with TRBJ2-3, with a possible D match to TRBD1 (7 bases). V lost 4 bases to trimming and J lost 3 bases, with 14 bases between them. Germline V gene data show CDR1 as SQVTM and CDR2 as ANQGSEA. The length of the CDR3 is 14 residues. CDR3 nucleotides: TGCAGCGTTGCCCCGACAGGGAGGACAGATACGCAGTATTTT. It is translated as CSVAPTGRTDTQYF.

This chain links TRBV20-1 with TRBJ2-6; weak D call: TRBD1 (6 bases). CDR3 length: 14 amino acids. Germline V gene lookup returns CDR1 DFQATT and CDR2 SNEGSKA (reference sequence). The V end was cut by 5 bases, the J end by 0 bases, with 8 bases between. The CDR3 DNA is TGCAGTGCTCGACAGGACTCTGGGGCCAACGTCCTGACTTTC. Translated: CSARQDSGANVLTF.

This clonotype came up many times. The CDR3 DNA sequence: TGTGCCAGCAGCTTAGGGCAGGGCGCGGAGCCCCAGCATTTT. It codes for CASSLGQGAEPQHF. The chain combines TRBV11-2 with TRBJ1-5, with a weak D call TRBD1 (5 bases). The V gene lost 1 base and the J gene lost 8 bases, with 12 bases spanning the gap. Germline CDR1 is SGHAT and CDR2 is FQNNGV. This CDR3 contains 14 residues. Supplemented by reference TRBV11-2 and TRBJ1-5, the full variable domain reads EAGVAQSPRYKIIEKRQSVAFWCNPISGHATLYWYQQILGQGPKLLIQFQNNGVVDDSQLPKDRFSAERLKGVDSTLKIQPAKLEDSAVYLCASSLGQGAEPQHFGDGTRLSIL.

This chain links TRBV7-2 with TRBJ1-6; D is perhaps TRBD1 (6 bases). The CDR3 is 16 amino acids. The V end lost 5 bases, the J end lost 7 bases, and 18 bases lay between the germline ends. Germline V gives CDR1 SGHTA, CDR2 FQGNSA. The CDR3 loop reads CASSVNAGAGNSPLHF. CDR3 in DNA: TGTGCCAGCAGCGTCAACGCAGGGGCCGGAAATTCACCCCTCCACTTT.

This clonotype has ten or more counts. The V gene is TRBV27, the J gene TRBJ1-3; the match to TRBD1 covers 8 bases. This CDR3 has 13 residues. Germline values: CDR1 MNHEY, CDR2 SMNVEV (reference sequence). V lost 6 bases and J lost 9; bases outside the gene matches: 7. This CDR3 reads CASSAGQGGTIYF. CDR3 in DNA: TGTGCCAGCAGCGCCGGACAGGGAGGCACCATATATTTT.

Many counts were recorded for this clonotype. The chain has TRBV7-2 and TRBJ2-1; weak D call: TRBD1 (7 bases). Germline CDR1 is SGHTA and CDR2 is FQGNSA. CDR3 length: 15 amino acids. The V end lost 4 bases, the J end lost 15 bases, and 25 bases lay between the germline ends. The CDR3 protein is CASSSSHAGQPVLFF. The CDR3 coding sequence is TGTGCCAGCAGCTCATCACATGCGGGACAGCCGGTCCTGTTCTTC.

Many counts were recorded for this clonotype. The rearrangement uses TRBV4-3 and TRBJ1-6, with D uncertain. Germline CDR1 reads LGHNA; CDR2 reads YSLEER. This CDR3 is built from 16 residues. Trimming shortened V by 0 bases and J by 4 bases, and 10 bases separated the two germline ends. CDR3 sequence reads: CASSQDKGGYNSPLHF. In DNA, the CDR3 is TGCGCCAGCAGCCAAGACAAGGGCGGATATAATTCACCCCTCCACTTT.

As regards this clonotype: A much larger clone differs from this one at a single base, so this may be a read error. This chain links TRBV4-1 with TRBJ2-3, with 8 nucleotides matching TRBD2. The germline V gene has CDR1 MGHRA and CDR2 YSYEKL. The length of the CDR3 is 19 residues. CDR3 residues: CASIQGSAPGLERPDTQYF. The DNA of the CDR3 is TGCGCCAGCATCCAAGGTTCCGCGCCGGGACTAGAAAGGCCTGATACGCAGTATTTT.

V gene TRBV20-1 combines with J gene TRBJ2-1; 14 bases agree with TRBD2. The J segment lost 5 bases and the V segment lost 6 bases, leaving 15 bases of the junction unmatched. CDR1 and CDR2 (germline): DFQATT, SNEGSKA (reference sequence). The CDR3 totals 18 residues. As DNA, the CDR3 is TGCAGTGCGGAACAAGGTCCGGGACTAGCGGGGGAAAACAATGAGCAGTTCTTC. Translation: CSAEQGPGLAGENNEQFF.

The chain carries TRBV5-4 and TRBJ2-2, with D possibly TRBD2 on 6 matching bases. Germline V CDR1 and CDR2: SGHNT, YYREEE (reference sequence). CDR3 length equals 18 residues. The V gene lost 4 bases and the J gene lost 0 bases, with 19 bases spanning the gap. This CDR3 reads CASSMPTLGLTNTGELFF. CDR3 sequence (DNA): TGTGCCAGCAGCATGCCGACCCTCGGACTAACGAACACCGGGGAGCTGTTTTTT.

This clonotype was detected ten times or more. This chain links TRBV9 with TRBJ2-7; the D gene is possibly TRBD1 (6 bases). CDR3 length equals 14 residues. Germline CDR1 SGDLS, CDR2 YYNGEE. Between the trimmed V and J ends, which lost 2 bases and 2 bases, there was a span of 11 bases. In nucleotides, the CDR3 is TGTGCCAGCAGCGTTGGGACACCGACCTACGAGCAGTACTTC. Amino acid sequence: CASSVGTPTYEQYF.